This TCR beta chain was sequenced during a study of T-cell reconstitution after alpha-beta-depleted transplantation in children. The CDR3 loop spans 17 amino acids. The ends lost 6 bases at V and 4 bases at J; junction bases unmatched: 17. Germline V lookup: CDR1 MNHEY, CDR2 SVGEGT. Overall study results and limits: After one year, T-cell counts and TCRbeta diversity mostly came from new T cells. Several hundred rapidly expanded clones from non-depleted graft cells reportedly supplied alpha-beta T cells about two months post-transplant. Certain patients had high TCRbeta diversity at day 60, and it came from recipient T cells and thymic progenitors that survived.

Unique molecular identifiers were incorporated during preparation of the TCRbeta library. TCRdb re-called the PCR reads with MiXCR, one entry per CDR3 protein. The data hold approximately 98,000 distinct CDR3 sequences, with approximately 6.4% observed a single time. Comment on this clonotype: No antigen is known for it.

The clonotype was recovered from a male patient under 10 years old who had a stem cell transplant for acute lymphoblastic leukemia, so the T cells may come from the graft donor. The material sequenced was PBMCs, mostly from graft donor cells, taken 360 days after TCRalphabeta/CD19-depleted stem cell transplant. The J gene is TRBJ1-2, the V gene TRBV6-2 or TRBV6-3; TRBD1 aligns across 7 bases. The CDR3 region is CASSSPRDSPLLYGYTF. The CDR3, as DNA: TGTGCCAGCAGCTCCCCCCGGGACAGTCCTCTCCTCTATGGCTACACCTTC.